This T cell receptor (beta chain) was recorded in a study of cytomegalovirus exposure and HLA in healthy donors (dated by TCRdb to 2016 to 2017). In terms of the full investigation: An earlier analysis of some 500 of the donors reported approximately 270 Gb of sequence data and around 110 million unique TCR beta sequences from some 180 million T cells. Roughly 290 gigabases of sequencing data and around 85 million unique TCR sequences made up an early release that covered around 640 HLA-typed donors. Among the 398 genotyped donors, approximately 82% belonged to the genetic ancestry cluster associated with self-reported Caucasian donors. The aim of the study was to test whether cataloging public T cell receptors could identify signatures of past pathogen exposure. Using immunosequencing, the study profiled T cell repertoires from approximately 700 subjects and related those repertoires to cytomegalovirus serostatus. In addition to the first cohort of 650 to 750 subjects, a separate validation cohort of 120 different subjects was used. The study combined high-throughput TCR immunosequencing, statistical association of individual TCRs with disease status, and machine learning to predict cytomegalovirus infection status. A later analysis re-analyzed previously published TCR beta repertoires from roughly 600 donors and added high-resolution HLA genotyping to study TCR occurrence patterns. Rather than using new phenotypic data, the later analysis identified candidate immune exposures from TCR beta sequences and from how often those sequences occurred across donors. To decide whether each TCR beta V gene segment behaved as functional or pseudogenic, an earlier analysis of some 570 of the donors relied on high-throughput TCR beta sequencing. Donor age, sex, ethnicity and CMV serostatus were compiled together with the repertoire data. A later genetic analysis used genome-wide SNP genotypes for about 60% of the roughly 700 donors, treating that subset as a discovery cohort. Every discovery cohort repertoire had been produced on one sequencing platform. HLA typing included class I and class II loci at four-digit resolution. The number of typed donors differed by locus: about 620-640 for A, B, C, DRB1 and DQB1; 522 for DQA1; 606 for DPA1; and about 450 for DPB1. Several DR-DQ haplotypes were handled as single units for association and clustering, since linkage in the cohort was strong. On average, roughly 240,000 unique TCR beta nucleotide sequences were sequenced per donor among several hundred genotyped donors of the cohort, with roughly 20% of those sequences being non-productive. The research as a whole found: Because counts were too low, approximately 18 rarely observed V segments, including chromosome 9 orphons, were excluded from the earlier analysis of several hundred of the donors. In a later analysis, TCR association rates were found to vary across HLA loci, with the most associated TCRs seen for DRB1 alleles and the fewest for HLA-C alleles. At a false discovery rate of 0.05, a later analysis linked some 18,000 TCR beta sequences to specific HLA alleles. Broadly in line with IMGT annotations, most TCR beta V segments showed up in productive rearrangements about 87% or about 30% of the time in an earlier analysis of around 600 of the donors. A group of highly shared sequence variants was considered likely to be a technical artifact of the sequencing pipeline. A total of roughly 160 TCR beta chains were listed by the study as associated with cytomegalovirus. Correlated functional status among segregating V segments might reflect linkage disequilibrium, but an unknown experimental factor could not be ruled out. According to a later genetic analysis, donors in an Asian-associated ancestry cluster had fewer N-insertions in productive TCRs than the roughly 660-donor mean. According to a later analysis, parvovirus B19, influenza, CMV and Epstein-Barr virus appeared linked to several top co-occurrence clusters. Compared with equally common non-associated chains, HLA-associated TCR beta chains in a later analysis were more clonally expanded and had lower generation probabilities. Immune exposure information for the cohort was limited to CMV serostatus. An association between a missense DCLRE1C variant and V-gene and J-gene trimming of TCR beta chains was found in a later genetic analysis and replicated in an independent cohort. Most CMV-associated TCR beta chains appeared to be HLA-restricted in a later analysis, and the HLA associations seemed to be driven largely by CMV exposure. When HLA alleles, especially DR and DQ, strongly co-occurred, attributing TCR associations to individual alleles was difficult. It was suggested by the authors that the approach could potentially be generalized to other disease states and immunological phenotypes. Only TCR beta chains were sequenced in this cohort, and the absence of alpha or paired-chain data limited detectable features. Three of the identified cytomegalovirus-associated TCR beta chains were confirmed in vitro to be specific for cytomegalovirus antigens. While some public TCRs were present in many individuals, most TCR sequences turned up only very rarely across donors. HLA typing was unavailable for some donors at each locus, so association tests used only the typed subset. Because the 87-base-pair reads could not distinguish some IMGT-functional V segments, including TRBV6-2 and TRBV6-3, those segments were excluded. A further reported finding was that TCR beta sequences accurately predicted the HLA-A and HLA-B alleles for most subjects in the first cohort. Roughly uniform sequencing depth across donors was assumed in presence/absence analyses, although this assumption may not hold. Cytomegalovirus status was reported to be diagnosed by the classifier with high specificity and sensitivity in both the original and validation cohorts.

In total, approximately 610 healthy bone marrow donors made up the cohort. At the time of sampling, all cohort members were nominally healthy, though unrecorded immune exposures were likely present. The donor was CMV seropositive and belonged to the group of around 300 seropositive cohort members. A peripheral blood sample was provided by each donor, and peripheral blood mononuclear cells were used for TCR beta sequencing. Genomic DNA extraction from the blood cell samples was performed with the Qiagen DNeasy Blood Extraction Kit. The CDR3, from cysteine to phenylalanine, totals 14 residues. CDR3 DNA is the only sequence kept; it has 42 bases, read in frame from the first base. The germline V gene provides CDR1 SGHRS and CDR2 YFSETQ. The germline ends are 18 bases apart after V is trimmed by 4 bases and J by 8 bases. The library was obtained by the immunoSEQ multiplex PCR assay. The multiplex PCR relied on a mix of 60 forward primers for TCR Vbeta segments and 13 reverse primers for TCR Jbeta segments. Amplification of the CDR3 region of rearranged TCR beta genes was performed with a multiplex PCR assay on genomic DNA. Amplified TCR beta libraries were sequenced as 87-base-pair reads on the Illumina HiSeq System. Turning to the authors' computational methods: Across the 500 to 750 repertoires, a later analysis counted around 80 million unique TCR beta chains, around 11 million of which were shared by at least two donors. To remove PCR and sequencing errors, raw reads were error-corrected and collapsed into unique sequences using a nearest-neighbor algorithm that merged closely related sequences. Alignment of CDR3 sequences to IMGT reference sequences was used to assign V, D and J gene segments. For a sequence to be retained, a match of at least six nucleotides was required to both a V gene segment and a J gene segment. Rearrangements were called productive when the CDR3 lacked stop codons and stayed in frame with V and J; all others were non-productive. CDR3 was defined by IMGT convention, running from the second conserved V-encoded cysteine to the conserved J-encoded phenylalanine. Sequences without an unambiguous match to a single V gene segment were excluded from the earlier analysis of approximately 600 of the donors. In an earlier analysis of several hundred of the donors, a V segment was called functional when productive rearrangements were above 56.7%, and segregating when the standard deviation between donors exceeded 5%. A statistical classification framework was developed to diagnose cytomegalovirus status using the catalog of TCR beta chain sequences. A later analysis assigned V and J genes by comparing TCR nucleotide sequences with IMGT/GENE-DB human TR gene sequences. A later analysis assigned CDR3 sequences and most-parsimonious VDJ recombination scenarios with the TCRdist pipeline. A later analysis defined each TCR beta chain by its CDR3 amino acid sequence plus V-gene family, and excluded reads lacking a unique V-gene family. A later analysis removed nearly 600 highly shared, low-generation-probability nucleotide sequences to deal with suspected cross-contamination and a sequencing artifact. In a later analysis, a clonal expansion index for each public chain was calculated from normalized within-repertoire ranks of inferred template counts. Generation probabilities in a later analysis came from a VDJ recombination model fitted to out-of-frame rearrangements, and those results were checked against IGoR. In a later analysis, hypergeometric tests were used to score TCR-TCR, TCR-HLA and TCR-CMV co-occurrence, with a repertoire-size bias correction applied to TCR pairs. To estimate false discovery rates, a later analysis permuted the HLA or CMV assignments 20 times. In a later analysis, co-occurring TCRs were grouped with DBSCAN, and TCRdist sequence similarity was added when clustering was performed within HLA-allele-positive subsets. For co-occurrence clustering, repertoires with fewer than 30,000 or more than 120,000 public chains were excluded, along with four to six repertoires with anomalous nucleotide sharing. Sourced from immuneACCESS, this table was stored by TCRdb with only in-frame sequences that have V and J called. A share of the clones is absent; for the studies checked, an unresolved V gene accounts for under half, and the remainder has no known explanation. Clone size and the V and J calls come from that table; the DNA yielded D and trimming. Across this sample there are 200,000 to 250,000 clones, with around 81% seen only once. The top ten clones comprise 8% of the sample.

A remark on this clone: Its target antigen remains unknown. The record has no base qualities; no much larger clone is one base away.

This sequence uses TRBV5-1 and TRBJ1-2, with the D gene call left open. The sample taken for sequencing was PBMCs. The TCR originated in a woman aged 55-75 years in good health and CMV-seropositive. The CDR3: CASSKTSSPVGYTF. The DNA reads TGCGCCAGCAGCAAGACATCTTCCCCCGTAGGCTACACCTTC. The CDR3, completed at both ends by the reference TRBV5-1 and TRBJ1-2 genes, gives the full variable domain KAGVTQTPRYLIKTRGQQVTLSCSPISGHRSVSWYQQTPGQGLQFLFEYFSETQRNKGNFPGRFSGRQFSNSRSEMNVSTLELGDSALYLCASSKTSSPVGYTFGSGTRLTVV.